Here is one T cell receptor (beta chain) with its context. The antigen is unknown. Using immunoSEQ multiplex PCR, the repertoire was profiled, and TCRdb retains in-frame clones only, with some absent. The sample lists tens of thousands of clones, roughly 63% seen once, with nearly 9% in the top ten. The sample originates from a study of vaccination effects on CD4 cells after COVID-19. Study-wide points: Clones of infection and vaccine origin contracted markedly late after vaccination.

Antigen-specific CD4+ T cell clonotypes were called by their expansion after viral peptide-pool culture in ViraFEST. Between days 10 and 11 of culture, CD4+ T cells were separated out. As their vaccination, participants received two doses of either BNT162b2 or mRNA-1273. This CDR3 has 14 amino acids. V lost 5 bases to trimming and J lost 13 bases; unmatched junction nucleotides: 8. From germline, CDR1 is MNHEY and CDR2 SMNVEV (reference sequence). The genes are TRBV27 and TRBJ1-6, with TRBD1 matching over 10 bases. The input for sequencing was CD4+ T cells from PBMCs cultured with SARS-CoV-2 spike peptides, taken after COVID-19 vaccination. This receptor was obtained from a human donor who received a COVID-19 vaccine. CDR3 loop: CASSGRQGAGPLHF. The CDR3 coding sequence is TGTGCCAGCAGTGGGAGACAGGGGGCGGGCCCCCTCCACTTT.